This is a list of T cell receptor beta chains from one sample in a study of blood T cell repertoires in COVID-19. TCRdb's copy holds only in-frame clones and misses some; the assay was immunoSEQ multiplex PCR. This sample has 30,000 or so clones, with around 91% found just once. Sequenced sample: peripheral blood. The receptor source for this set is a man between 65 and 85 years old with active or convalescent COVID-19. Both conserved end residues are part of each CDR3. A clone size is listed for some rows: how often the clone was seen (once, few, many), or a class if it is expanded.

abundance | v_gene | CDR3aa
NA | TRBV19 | CASSIGAGGLYGYTF
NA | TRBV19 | CASSPSGSLSYEQYF
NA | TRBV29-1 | CSVGTGGREQYF
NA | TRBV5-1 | CASTPTAISYEQYF
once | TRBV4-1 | CASSPGQGSYSNQPQHF
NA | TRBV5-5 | CASTYRTSGRYNEQFF
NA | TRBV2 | CASRDRGPGYTF
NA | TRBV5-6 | CASSFLGQGINEQYF
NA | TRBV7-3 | CASSPQAGGTYEQYF
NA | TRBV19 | CASEGRGGGNQPQHF
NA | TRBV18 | CASSPLTSTDTQYF
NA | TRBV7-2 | CASSSGTGGNYGYTF
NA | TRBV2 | CASRYRDGNIQYF